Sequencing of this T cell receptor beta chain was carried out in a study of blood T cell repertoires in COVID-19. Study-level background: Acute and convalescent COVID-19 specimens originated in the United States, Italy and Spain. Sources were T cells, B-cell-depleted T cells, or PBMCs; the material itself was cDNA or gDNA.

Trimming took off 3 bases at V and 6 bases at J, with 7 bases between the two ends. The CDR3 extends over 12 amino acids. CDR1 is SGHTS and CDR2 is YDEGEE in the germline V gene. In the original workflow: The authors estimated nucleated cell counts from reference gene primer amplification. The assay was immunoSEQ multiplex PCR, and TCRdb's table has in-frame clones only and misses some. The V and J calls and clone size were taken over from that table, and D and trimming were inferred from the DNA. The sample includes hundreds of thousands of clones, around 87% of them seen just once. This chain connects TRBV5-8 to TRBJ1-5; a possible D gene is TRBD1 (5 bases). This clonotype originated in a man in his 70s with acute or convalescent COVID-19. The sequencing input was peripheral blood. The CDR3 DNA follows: TGTGCCAGCAGCTCCAGGGTTCAGCCCCAGCATTTT. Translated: CASSSRVQPQHF.